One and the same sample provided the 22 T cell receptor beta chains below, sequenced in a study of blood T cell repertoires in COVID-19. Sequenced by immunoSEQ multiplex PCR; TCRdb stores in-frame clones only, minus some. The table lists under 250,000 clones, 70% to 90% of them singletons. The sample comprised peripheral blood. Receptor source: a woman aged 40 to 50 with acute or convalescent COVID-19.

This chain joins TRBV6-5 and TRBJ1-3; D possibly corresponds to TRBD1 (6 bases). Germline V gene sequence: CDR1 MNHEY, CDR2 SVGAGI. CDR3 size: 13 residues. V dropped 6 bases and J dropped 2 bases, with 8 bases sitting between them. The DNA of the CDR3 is TGTGCCAGCAGCAGACAGGCTGGAAACACCATATATTTT. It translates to CASSRQAGNTIYF.

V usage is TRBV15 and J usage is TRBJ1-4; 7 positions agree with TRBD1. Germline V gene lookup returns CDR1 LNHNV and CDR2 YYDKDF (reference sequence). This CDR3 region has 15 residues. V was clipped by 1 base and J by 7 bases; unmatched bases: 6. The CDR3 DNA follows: TGTGCCACCAGCAGAGGAACAGGGGAAGGTGAAAAACTGTTTTTT. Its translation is CATSRGTGEGEKLFF.

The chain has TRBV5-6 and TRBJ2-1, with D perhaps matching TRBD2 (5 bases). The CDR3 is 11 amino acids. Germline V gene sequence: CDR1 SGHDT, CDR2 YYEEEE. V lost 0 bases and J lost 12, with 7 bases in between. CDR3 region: CASSLAEGQFF. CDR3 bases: TGTGCCAGCAGCTTGGCTGAGGGGCAGTTCTTC.

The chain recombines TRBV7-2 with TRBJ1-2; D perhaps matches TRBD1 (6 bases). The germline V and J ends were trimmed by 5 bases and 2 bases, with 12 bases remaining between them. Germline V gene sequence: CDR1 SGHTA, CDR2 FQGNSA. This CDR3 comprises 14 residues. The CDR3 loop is CASSKRGQNYGYTF. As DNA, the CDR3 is TGTGCCAGCAGCAAACGTGGACAGAACTATGGCTACACCTTC.

The CDR3 is CASSVGRPDTQYF. CDR3 coding DNA: TGTGCCAGCAGCGTAGGCAGGCCAGATACGCAGTATTTT. The chain uses TRBV9 and TRBJ2-3, with D unresolved. Germline assignment: CDR1 SGDLS and CDR2 YYNGEE. This CDR3 comprises 13 residues. Trimming took 0 bases from V and 4 from J, leaving 6 bases between them.

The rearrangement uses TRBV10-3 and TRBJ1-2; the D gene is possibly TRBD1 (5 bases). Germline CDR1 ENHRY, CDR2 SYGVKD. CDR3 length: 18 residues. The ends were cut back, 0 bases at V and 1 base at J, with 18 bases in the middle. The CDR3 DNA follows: TGTGCCATCAGTGAGTCAGCCTCTCGTCAGGGTATTAACTATGGCTACACCTTC. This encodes CAISESASRQGINYGYTF.

The DNA for the CDR3 is TGTGCCAGTAGAGCTCTAGTCACAGATACGCAGTATTTT. Residues: CASRALVTDTQYF. The chain employs TRBV19 and TRBJ2-3; D gene unclear. V was cut by 6 bases and J by 2 bases, with 9 bases left in between. The CDR3 extends over 13 amino acids. Germline lookup yields CDR1 LNHDA and CDR2 SQIVND (reference sequence).

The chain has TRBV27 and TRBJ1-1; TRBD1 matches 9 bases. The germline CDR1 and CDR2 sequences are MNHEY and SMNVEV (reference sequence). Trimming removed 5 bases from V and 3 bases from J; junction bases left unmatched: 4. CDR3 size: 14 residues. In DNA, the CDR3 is TGTGCCAGCAGTCTGGGACAGGGTTACACTGAAGCTTTCTTT. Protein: CASSLGQGYTEAFF.

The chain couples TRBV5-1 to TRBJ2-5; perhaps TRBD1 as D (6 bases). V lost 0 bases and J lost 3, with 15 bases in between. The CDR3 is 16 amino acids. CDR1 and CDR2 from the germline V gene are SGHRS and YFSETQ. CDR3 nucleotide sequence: TGCGCCAGCAGCTTGGGGACCGCAGGGGTGAAAGAGACCCAGTACTTC. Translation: CASSLGTAGVKETQYF.

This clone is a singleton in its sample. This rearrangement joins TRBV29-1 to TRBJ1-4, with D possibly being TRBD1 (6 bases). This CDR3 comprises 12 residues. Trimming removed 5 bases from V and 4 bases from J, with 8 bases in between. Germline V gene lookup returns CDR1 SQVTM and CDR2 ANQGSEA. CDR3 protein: CSVRQVNEKLFF. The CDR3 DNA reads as TGCAGCGTTCGACAGGTTAATGAAAAACTGTTTTTT. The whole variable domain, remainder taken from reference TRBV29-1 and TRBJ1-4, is SAVISQKPSRDICQRGTSLTIQCQVDSQVTMMFWYRQQPGQSLTLIATANQGSEATYESGFVIDKFPISRPNLTFSTLTVSNMSPEDSSIYLCSVRQVNEKLFFGSGTQLSVL.

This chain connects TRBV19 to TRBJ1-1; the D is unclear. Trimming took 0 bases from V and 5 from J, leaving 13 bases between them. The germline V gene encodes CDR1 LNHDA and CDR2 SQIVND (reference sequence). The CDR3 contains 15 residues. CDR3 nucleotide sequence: TGTGCCAGTAGTATAGATAGTCCGCGCAAGACTGAAGCTTTCTTT. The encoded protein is CASSIDSPRKTEAFF.

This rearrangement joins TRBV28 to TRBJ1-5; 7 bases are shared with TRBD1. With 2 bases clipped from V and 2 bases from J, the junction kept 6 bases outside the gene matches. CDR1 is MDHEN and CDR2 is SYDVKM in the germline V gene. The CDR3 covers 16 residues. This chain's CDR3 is CASSLVGTAGNQPQHF. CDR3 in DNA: TGTGCCAGCAGTTTAGTCGGGACAGCCGGCAATCAGCCCCAGCATTTT.

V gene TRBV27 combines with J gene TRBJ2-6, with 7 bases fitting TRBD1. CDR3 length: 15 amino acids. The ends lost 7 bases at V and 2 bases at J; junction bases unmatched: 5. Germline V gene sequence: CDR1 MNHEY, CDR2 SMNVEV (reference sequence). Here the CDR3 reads CASTRGQPGANVLTF. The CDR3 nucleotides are TGTGCCAGCACCAGGGGACAGCCTGGGGCCAACGTCCTGACTTTC.

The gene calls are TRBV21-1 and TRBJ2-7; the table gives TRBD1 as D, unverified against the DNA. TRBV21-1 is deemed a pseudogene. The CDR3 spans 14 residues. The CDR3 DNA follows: TGTGCCAGCAGCACCACTAGGGACAGGGTCGAGCAGTACGTC. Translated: CASSTTRDRVEQYV.

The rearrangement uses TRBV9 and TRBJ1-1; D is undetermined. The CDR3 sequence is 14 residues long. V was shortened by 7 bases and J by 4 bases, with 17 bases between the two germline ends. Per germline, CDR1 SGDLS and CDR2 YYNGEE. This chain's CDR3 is CASEVLITGTEAFF. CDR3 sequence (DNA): TGTGCCAGCGAGGTCCTTATTACGGGCACTGAAGCTTTCTTT.

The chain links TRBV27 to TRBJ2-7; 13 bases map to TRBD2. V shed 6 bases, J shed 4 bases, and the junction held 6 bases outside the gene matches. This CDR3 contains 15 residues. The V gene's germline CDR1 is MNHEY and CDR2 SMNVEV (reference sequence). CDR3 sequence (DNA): TGTGCCAGCAGCCCCGGACTAGCGGGGGCTTACGAGCAGTACGTC. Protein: CASSPGLAGAYEQYV.

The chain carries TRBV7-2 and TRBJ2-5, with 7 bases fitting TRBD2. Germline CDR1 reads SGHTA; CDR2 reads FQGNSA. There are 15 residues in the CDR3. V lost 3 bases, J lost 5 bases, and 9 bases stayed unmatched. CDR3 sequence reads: CASSLGGGVFETQYF. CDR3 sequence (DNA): TGTGCCAGCAGCTTGGGTGGGGGGGTTTTCGAGACCCAGTACTTC. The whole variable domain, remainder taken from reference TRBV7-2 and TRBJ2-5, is GAGVSQSPSNKVTEKGKDVELRCDPISGHTALYWYRQSLGQGLEFLIYFQGNSAPDKSGLPSDRFSAERTGGSVSTLTIQRTQQEDSAVYLCASSLGGGVFETQYFGPGTRLLVL.

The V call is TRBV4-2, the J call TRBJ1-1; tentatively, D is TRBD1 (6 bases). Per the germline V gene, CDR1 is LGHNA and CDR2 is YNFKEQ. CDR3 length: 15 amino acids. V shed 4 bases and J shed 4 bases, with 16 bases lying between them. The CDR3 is CASSLWGGAGTEAFF. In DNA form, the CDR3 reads TGTGCCAGCAGCCTGTGGGGGGGGGCGGGCACTGAAGCTTTCTTT.

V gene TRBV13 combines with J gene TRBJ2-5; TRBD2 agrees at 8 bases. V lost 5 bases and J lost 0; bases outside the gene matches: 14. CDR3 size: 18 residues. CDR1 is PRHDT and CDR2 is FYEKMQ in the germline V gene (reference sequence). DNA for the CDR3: TGTGCCAGCAGCATACGCGGGGGGCTCATAGTGAACCAAGAGACCCAGTACTTC. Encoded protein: CASSIRGGLIVNQETQYF. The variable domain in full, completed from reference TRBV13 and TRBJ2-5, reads AAGVIQSPRHLIKEKRETATLKCYPIPRHDTVYWYQQGPGQDPQFLISFYEKMQSDKGSIPDRFSAQQFSDYHSELNMSSLELGDSALYFCASSIRGGLIVNQETQYFGPGTRLLVL.

CDR3 loop: CASSLTRQGQGYTF. CDR3 sequence (DNA): TGCGCCAGCAGCCTCACTAGACAGGGTCAGGGCTACACCTTC. This chain links TRBV4-1 with TRBJ1-2; 7 bases match TRBD1. This CDR3 has 14 amino acids. Trimming took 4 bases from V and 8 from J; bases not matched to a gene: 10. The germline CDR1 and CDR2 sequences are MGHRA and YSYEKL.

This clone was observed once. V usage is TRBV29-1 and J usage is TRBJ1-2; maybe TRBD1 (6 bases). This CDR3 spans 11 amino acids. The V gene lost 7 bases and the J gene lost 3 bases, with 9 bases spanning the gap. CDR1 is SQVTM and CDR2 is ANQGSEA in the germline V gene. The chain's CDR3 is CSARGDYGYTF. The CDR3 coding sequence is TGCAGCGCCAGGGGCGACTATGGCTACACCTTC.

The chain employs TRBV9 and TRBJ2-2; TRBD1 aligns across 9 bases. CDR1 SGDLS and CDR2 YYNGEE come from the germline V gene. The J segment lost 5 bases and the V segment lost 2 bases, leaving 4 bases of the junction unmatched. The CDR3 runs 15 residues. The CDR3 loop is CASSVGTGQTGELFF. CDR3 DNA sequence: TGTGCCAGCAGCGTCGGGACAGGGCAAACCGGGGAGCTGTTTTTT.